This is a list of T cell receptor beta chains from one sample in a study of shared clonotypes between healthy human individuals. Libraries were prepared by immunoSEQ multiplex PCR; TCRdb keeps only in-frame clonotypes and omits some of them. The sample lists 300,000 to 350,000 clones, 73% occurring once. The sample was memory CD4+ T cells sorted from blood. The receptors come from a man aged 25-45 years in good health. Each CDR3 is given with its conserved first and last residue. The order of the fields is J gene, clone size, V gene, D gene, CDR3 protein, CDR3 DNA. A D gene is named only where the DNA matches it firmly. Only some rows state a clone size, as once, few, many or a class for expanded clones.

J: TRBJ2-1; size: -; V: TRBV11-2; D: -; CDR3: CASSLQGYEQFF; DNA: TGTGCCAGCAGCTTGCAGGGTTATGAGCAGTTCTTC
J: TRBJ2-3; size: once; V: TRBV28; D: -; CDR3: CASSLGRRGVQADTQYF; DNA: TGTGCCAGCAGTTTGGGGCGCAGGGGAGTTCAGGCGGATACGCAGTATTTT
J: TRBJ2-3; size: -; V: TRBV5-6; D: -; CDR3: CASRAGSGTDTQYF; DNA: TGTGCCAGCAGGGCCGGGAGTGGAACAGATACGCAGTATTTT
J: TRBJ2-7; size: -; V: TRBV11-1; D: TRBD1; CDR3: CASSLWGTVYEQYF; DNA: TGTGCCAGCAGCTTATGGGGGACAGTCTACGAGCAGTACTTC
J: TRBJ2-5; size: -; V: TRBV5-4; D: TRBD1; CDR3: CASSYQGVQYQETQYF; DNA: TGTGCCAGCAGTTACCAGGGGGTCCAATACCAAGAGACCCAGTACTTC
J: TRBJ1-1; size: few; V: TRBV5-1; D: TRBD1; CDR3: CASSGTPDRRDTEAFF; DNA: TGCGCCAGCAGCGGGACCCCGGACAGGAGGGACACTGAAGCTTTCTTT
J: TRBJ1-3; size: -; V: TRBV27; D: -; CDR3: CASGTLDGNTIYF; DNA: TGTGCCAGCGGCACACTGGACGGAAACACCATATATTTT
J: TRBJ2-1; size: -; V: TRBV21-1; D: -; CDR3: CASSKGQGVYNEQFF; DNA: TGTGCCAGCAGCAAAGGACAGGGAGTCTACAATGAGCAGTTCTTC
J: TRBJ1-2; size: few; V: TRBV28; D: -; CDR3: CASMKDGNYGYTF; DNA: TGTGCCAGCATGAAGGATGGTAACTATGGCTACACCTTC
J: TRBJ2-6; size: -; V: TRBV18; D: -; CDR3: CASSSDSGANVLTF; DNA: TGTGCCAGCTCATCCGACTCTGGGGCCAACGTCCTGACTTTC
J: TRBJ2-7; size: -; V: TRBV28; D: -; CDR3: CASSWGGFGTEVGTYEQYF; DNA: TGTGCCAGCAGCTGGGGAGGATTTGGGACAGAAGTTGGGACCTACGAGCAGTACTTC
J: TRBJ2-7; size: -; V: TRBV6-1; D: -; CDR3: CASSPPRGSYEQYF; DNA: TGTGCCAGCAGTCCCCCTCGGGGTTCCTACGAGCAGTACTTC